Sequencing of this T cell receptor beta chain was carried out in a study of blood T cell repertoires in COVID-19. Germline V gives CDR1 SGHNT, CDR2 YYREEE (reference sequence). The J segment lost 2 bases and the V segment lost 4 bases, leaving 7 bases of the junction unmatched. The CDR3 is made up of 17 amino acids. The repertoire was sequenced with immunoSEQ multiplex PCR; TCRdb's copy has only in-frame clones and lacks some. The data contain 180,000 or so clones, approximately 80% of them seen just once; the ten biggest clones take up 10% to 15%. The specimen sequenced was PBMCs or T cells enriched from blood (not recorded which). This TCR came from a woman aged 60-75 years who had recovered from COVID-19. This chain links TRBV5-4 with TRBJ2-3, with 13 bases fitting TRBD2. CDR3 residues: CASSPEGTSGATDTQYF. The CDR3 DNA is TGTGCCAGCAGCCCTGAAGGGACTAGCGGGGCCACAGATACGCAGTATTTT.